The source of this T cell receptor beta chain is a study of CXCR3-negative and CXCR3-positive naive CD8 T cells. For the study at large: Overall TRB read output was some 140 million, and each library contained about 1.5 +/- 0.3 million reads. Findings and limits, study-wide: Greater hydrophobicity was found in TRB CDR3s of CXCR3-positive naive cells than of CXCR3-negative naive cells.

In regard to this clonotype: No antigen is known for it.

UMI-labeled 5' RACE TRB cDNA libraries were prepared from the cells. One entry per CDR3 protein, without DNA, is what TCRdb gives after re-calling the 5' RACE reads. Its listing shows around 60,000 distinct CDR3 sequences. Germline V gene sequence: CDR1 SGHRS, CDR2 YFSETQ. The CDR3 spans 15 residues. What was sequenced was naive CXCR3- CD8+ T cells from blood. Stated subset: CD45RO-CCR7+CD27+CD95- naive CD8+ T cells lacking CXCR3 (TNR3-). This receptor was taken from a human donor in good health. Some clones in this sample may be carry-over from other donors' samples. This chain connects TRBV5-1 to TRBJ1-1; no DNA is available, so the TRBD1 call from TCRdb remains unchecked. The CDR3 loop reads CASSPLGQLNTEAFF.